Sequencing of this T cell receptor (beta chain) was carried out in a study of identical twins. TCRdb ran MiXCR on the 5' RACE reads and lists one entry per CDR3 protein. Of roughly 1.6 million distinct CDR3 sequences detected, under 35% appear once; the ten largest clones hold around 0.25%. In this sample, this clonotype turned up a few times. The CDR3 has 14 residues. Trimming took off 3 bases at V and 3 bases at J, with 14 bases between the two ends. Germline V gives CDR1 DFQATT, CDR2 SNEGSKA (reference sequence). Input material: cord blood. The chain uses TRBV20-1 and TRBJ1-1, with D perhaps matching TRBD1 (5 bases). This TCR was sampled from a newborn girl in good health. The chain's CDR3 is CSARRAGLDTEAFF. CDR3 sequence (DNA): TGCAGTGCTAGGAGGGCAGGGCTGGACACTGAAGCTTTCTTT.